The next 7 T cell receptor beta chains were all read from a single sample in a study of cytomegalovirus exposure and HLA in healthy donors. PCR amplification relied on 60 Vbeta primers (plus 13 Jbeta primers). Method: immunoSEQ multiplex PCR; TCRdb's copy keeps in-frame clones and lacks some. The table lists some 95,000 clones, over 70% of them singletons. Sequences were obtained from PBMCs. These receptor sequences come from a woman aged 40 to 55 in good health and CMV-seronegative.

This chain's CDR3 is CASSTRTSGATDTQYF. DNA for the CDR3: TGTGCCAGCTCAACCCGGACTAGCGGGGCCACAGATACGCAGTATTTT. The chain is built from TRBV18 and TRBJ2-3, with 12 bases aligning to TRBD2. The CDR3 length is 16 residues. Germline assignment: CDR1 KGHSH and CDR2 LQKENI. The V gene end was trimmed by 5 bases and the J gene end by 2 bases; junction bases not matched to a gene: 5.

V and J are TRBV7-9 and TRBJ1-1, with D perhaps matching TRBD1 (5 bases). The germline V and J ends were trimmed by 5 bases and 0 bases, with 13 bases remaining between them. CDR1 is SEHNR, CDR2 FQNEAQ, per germline (reference sequence). This CDR3 spans 15 amino acids. In DNA form, the CDR3 reads TGTGCCAGCAGCCATCCCGGACAAATGAACACTGAAGCTTTCTTT. It translates to CASSHPGQMNTEAFF.

This clone was seen a handful of times. The chain combines TRBV6-1 with TRBJ1-2; D may be TRBD1 (5 bases). Germline V gene lookup returns CDR1 MNHNS and CDR2 SASEGT. The CDR3 covers 13 residues. Trimming removed 4 bases from V and 0 bases from J, with 6 bases in between. CDR3 coding DNA: TGTGCCAGCAGTGTGACAGCTAACTATGGCTACACCTTC. This encodes CASSVTANYGYTF.

This chain connects TRBV25-1 to TRBJ1-2; 10 nucleotides align to TRBD1. From germline, CDR1 is MGHDK and CDR2 SYGVNS. There are 15 residues in the CDR3. V lost 8 bases, J lost 4 bases, and 10 bases stayed unmatched. CDR3 loop: CASYAGTGASYGYTF. CDR3 nucleotides: TGTGCCAGCTACGCCGGGACAGGGGCCTCCTATGGCTACACCTTC.

Here the CDR3 reads CASKMTGGNYGYTF. The CDR3 DNA follows: TGTGCCAGCAAGATGACAGGGGGGAACTATGGCTACACCTTC. This chain connects TRBV27 to TRBJ1-2; 9 bases are a match to TRBD1. Germline loops: CDR1 MNHEY, CDR2 SMNVEV (reference sequence). The junction had 5 bases not matched to a gene; V was cut back by 7 bases and J by 2 bases. CDR3 length equals 14 residues.

CDR3 amino acids: CASRRDSSRETQYF. The DNA for the CDR3 is TGTGCCAGCAGACGGGACTCCTCCCGAGAGACCCAGTACTTC. The J gene is TRBJ2-5, the V gene TRBV6-5; possibly TRBD2 for D (6 bases). The length of the CDR3 is 14 residues. With 6 bases removed from V and 4 bases from J, the gap between germline ends came to 15 bases. Per the germline V gene, CDR1 is MNHEY and CDR2 is SVGAGI.

This chain connects TRBV5-1 to TRBJ1-5; D is possibly TRBD1 (5 bases). With 4 bases removed from V and 3 bases from J, the gap between germline ends came to 8 bases. Germline V lookup: CDR1 SGHRS, CDR2 YFSETQ. This CDR3 is built from 13 residues. The CDR3 spells CASSPGDNQPQHF. CDR3 sequence (DNA): TGCGCCAGCAGCCCGGGGGACAATCAGCCCCAGCATTTT.